Below, 22 T cell receptor beta chains from the same sample are listed, as sequenced in a study of CD8+ T cells in alopecia areata. As to time point: mouse skin 3 weeks after grafting. Extracted RNA was reverse transcribed, and the resulting cDNA served as sequencing template. Produced via immunoSEQ multiplex PCR; TCRdb's table is partial and in-frame only. Recorded here are roughly 3,200 clones, none singletons. This specimen was skin, taken at week 3. These receptor sequences come from a C3H/HeJ mouse with alopecia areata. For this strain, the MHC haplotype corresponds to H2-k.

Sample share makes this clone medium-sized. The germline and genes are mouse ones. The read comes to an end 3 residues before the CDR3 does, leaving the germline J gene to fill in the end. The chain is built from TRBV1 and TRBJ1-6; 8 nucleotides line up with TRBD1. TRBJ1-6 is known as an ORF, though its function is uncertain. The CDR3 extends over 17 amino acids. The trim removed 1 base at V and 4 bases at J, leaving 6 bases unmatched. Germline CDR1 NSQYPW, CDR2 LRSPGD (reference sequence). The CDR3 spells CTCSAVPTGEYNSPLYF. Partial CDR3 DNA: TGCACCTGCAGTGCAGTCCCGACAGGGGAGTATAATTCGCCC.

Regarding this clone: Mouse names are used for the genes. The read ends 4 residues early relative to the CDR3; the germline J gene fills the gap. This sequence joins TRBV13-2 and TRBJ2-7; TRBD1 might be the D (6 bases). CDR3 length equals 13 residues. The germline CDR1 and CDR2 sequences are NNHNN and SYGAGS (reference sequence). CDR3 residues: CASGDAGTYEQYF. The CDR3 bases that were read are TGTGCCAGCGGTGATGCTGGGACATAT.

In the case of this clone: Gene names are the mouse ones. Coverage ceases 4 residues before the CDR3 finishes, and the germline J gene fills in the end. This sequence joins TRBV2 and TRBJ2-5, with TRBD2 matching 8 bases. Germline V lookup: CDR1 LGHNA, CDR2 YSYQKL. J was trimmed by 0 bases and V by 4 bases; bases with no gene match: 6. The CDR3 is made up of 16 amino acids. CDR3 DNA (partial): TGTGCCAGCAGCCCCCACTGGGGGCTTAACCAAGAC. The encoded protein is CASSPHWGLNQD. The full CDR3 sequence reads CASSPHWGLNQDTQYF.

A remark on this clone: Mouse gene names apply. Read sequence stops 4 residues before the CDR3 end, and the germline J gene provides the missing end. The rearrangement links TRBV13-1 to TRBJ2-4; D unresolved. The CDR3 totals 15 residues. Germline V gene lookup returns CDR1 NSHNY and CDR2 SYGAGN. V dropped 3 bases and J dropped 0 bases, with 11 bases sitting between them. The CDR3 reads CASSGLQSSQNTLYF. CDR3 DNA, as far as it was read: TGTGCCAGCAGTGGCCTCCAGAGTAGTCAAAAC.

As for this clone: Mouse germline and gene names are used. The read ends 4 residues before the CDR3 terminus; that terminus is restored from the germline J gene. The rearrangement joins TRBV13-2 to TRBJ1-1; the D is unclear. CDR1 and CDR2 from the germline V gene are NNHNN and SYGAGS (reference sequence). V lost 0 bases to trimming and J lost 3 bases, with 6 bases between them. The CDR3 spans 13 residues. This CDR3 reads CASGDVLDTEVFF. The DNA read from the CDR3 is TGTGCCAGCGGTGATGTACTGGACACA.

About this clone itself: The genes are named according to mouse. CDR3 amino acids: CASSLGREDSDYTF. The sequenced CDR3 bases are TGTGCTAGCAGTTTAGGCAGGGAGGACTCC. The chain combines TRBV29 with TRBJ1-2; possible D gene TRBD1, 5 bases. The read gets to within 4 residues of the CDR3 end, and the germline J gene fills in the rest. CDR3 length: 14 amino acids. Trimming removed 2 bases at V and 3 bases at J, with 10 bases between. Germline lookup yields CDR1 MSHET and CDR2 SYDVDS.

The sample holds many counts of this clone. The gene names here belong to mouse. The CDR3 is cut off 4 residues early in the read; its end comes from the germline J gene. The chain carries TRBV31 and TRBJ2-7, with TRBD2 matching over 10 bases. The length of the CDR3 is 14 residues. V was clipped by 2 bases and J by 0 bases; unmatched bases: 1. The germline V gene encodes CDR1 GKSSPN and CDR2 SITVG. CDR3 amino acids: CAWSRLGGSYEQYF. CDR3 DNA, as far as it was read: TGTGCCTGGAGTAGACTGGGGGGCTCCTAT.

Only a few counts were recorded for this clone. The listed genes are named as in mouse. Sequencing ends 4 residues short of the CDR3 end; the germline J gene provides the rest. The rearrangement uses TRBV5 and TRBJ2-7; 12 nucleotides agree with TRBD2. This CDR3 region has 15 residues. V gave up 4 bases and J gave up 3 bases; unmatched junction bases: 4. The germline CDR1 and CDR2 sequences are LGHNA and YNLKQL (reference sequence). CDR3 protein: CASSPRDWGDYEQYF. The CDR3 bases that were read are TGTGCCAGCAGCCCACGGGACTGGGGGGACTAT.

This clone was recorded a few times. Gene names refer to mouse genes. The sequence runs out 4 residues before the end of the CDR3; the remainder is reconstructed from the germline J gene. The V call is TRBV12-2, the J call TRBJ2-2; 7 nucleotides line up with TRBD1. J lost 4 bases, V lost 6 bases, and 4 bases had no gene match. In germline, CDR1 is SGHLS, CDR2 HYDKME. CDR3 length equals 13 residues. This CDR3 reads CASPTGLTGQLYF. Partial CDR3 DNA: TGTGCCAGCCCGACAGGGCTCACCGGG.

By share, this clone ranks as medium-sized. Mouse germline and gene names are used. The read halts 4 residues ahead of the CDR3 end, with the missing end drawn from the germline J gene. This sequence joins TRBV17 and TRBJ2-5; D unclear. V lost 5 bases to trimming and J lost 0 bases, with 6 bases between them. The V gene's germline CDR1 is MNHDT and CDR2 YYDKIL. The CDR3 has 13 residues. The CDR3: CASSPLNQDTQYF. The CDR3 bases that were read are TGTGCTAGCAGTCCCCTTAACCAAGAC.

Ten or more counts support this clone. Gene names follow the mouse nomenclature. Read data end 4 residues before the CDR3 end; the end is taken from the germline J gene. The chain joins TRBV29 to TRBJ2-2, with 8 bases that match TRBD1. Germline loops: CDR1 MSHET, CDR2 SYDVDS. The V segment lost 0 bases and the J segment 6 bases; nucleotides outside the gene matches: 6. The CDR3 length is 16 residues. The CDR3 loop reads CASSLSRTGRSGQLYF. The CDR3 DNA, read in part, is TGTGCTAGCAGTTTATCGAGGACAGGGAGATCCGGG.

By share of the sample, this clone is large. Gene labels here are mouse ones. The CDR3 is cut off 4 residues early in the read; its end comes from the germline J gene. V is TRBV13-1 and J is TRBJ2-7, with a possible D match to TRBD2 (6 bases). There are 12 residues in the CDR3. V was clipped by 3 bases and J by 3 bases, with 7 bases between them. The germline CDR1 and CDR2 sequences are NSHNY and SYGAGN. The part of the CDR3 DNA that was read is TGTGCCAGCAGTGGGGGGGTCTAT. Its protein product is CASSGGVY. The CDR3 in full is CASSGGVYEQYF.

This clone occurred many times. Germline and genes: mouse. The CDR3 goes on 4 residues after the read ends, and that part is filled in from the germline J gene. The gene calls are TRBV31 and TRBJ1-2, with a possible D match to TRBD1 (5 bases). The CDR3 loop spans 14 amino acids. Trimming cost V 0 bases and J 3 bases, with 11 bases left between them. Per germline, CDR1 GKSSPN and CDR2 SITVG. This CDR3 reads CAWSLRGGYSDYTF. The covered CDR3 bases are TGTGCCTGGAGTCTACGGGGGGGATACTCC.

This clone was counted at least ten times. Gene names are the mouse ones. Coverage ceases 4 residues before the CDR3 finishes, and the germline J gene fills in the end. This chain uses TRBV16 with TRBJ2-7, with TRBD1 identical over 7 bases. Germline CDR1 and CDR2: SGHSA and FRNQAP. Trimming took 5 bases from V and 0 from J; bases not matched to a gene: 4. The CDR3 runs 14 residues. The CDR3 bases that were read are TGTGCAAGCAGCACAGACAGGGTCTCCTAT. It encodes CASSTDRVSY. The entire CDR3 reads CASSTDRVSYEQYF.

There are many counts of this clone. Gene names are mouse gene names. The read ends 4 residues before the CDR3 terminus; that terminus is restored from the germline J gene. This chain connects TRBV19 to TRBJ2-3, with 11 nucleotides matching TRBD2. Trimming removed 0 bases from V and 4 bases from J; junction bases left unmatched: 4. There are 16 residues in the CDR3. Germline V gives CDR1 FNHDT, CDR2 SITEND (reference sequence). The CDR3 protein is CASSIAGTGGSETLYF. The CDR3 DNA, read in part, is TGTGCCAGCAGTATAGCCGGGACTGGGGGTTCAGAA. Using reference TRBV19 and TRBJ2-3 for the parts outside the CDR3, the full variable domain is GGIITQTPKFLIGQEGQKLTLKCQQNFNHDTMYWYRQDSGKGLRLIYYSITENDLQKGDLSEGYDASREKKSSFSLTVTSAQKNEMAVFLCASSIAGTGGSETLYFGSGTRLTVL.

This clone is deemed medium-sized. The genes are named according to mouse. Read sequence stops 4 residues before the CDR3 end, and the germline J gene provides the missing end. J is TRBJ2-2 and V is TRBV13-1, with 7 nucleotides matching TRBD2. Germline CDR1 NSHNY, CDR2 SYGAGN. The J segment lost 3 bases and the V segment lost 0 bases, leaving 2 bases of the junction unmatched. The CDR3 consists of 15 residues. Partial CDR3 DNA: TGTGCCAGCAGTGATGGTCTGGGGGACACCGGG. Its translation: CASSDGLGDTG. The full CDR3 protein reads CASSDGLGDTGQLYF.

By share, this clone ranks as medium-sized. Gene names are mouse gene names. From the germline J gene comes the end of the CDR3, since the read stops 4 residues before it. Within the sample, other DNA sequences also encode this same CDR3. The chain combines TRBV19 with TRBJ1-2, with 9 bases matching TRBD1. Trimming cost V 5 bases and J 2 bases; bases outside gene matches: 4. The germline V gene encodes CDR1 FNHDT and CDR2 SITEND (reference sequence). CDR3 length: 14 amino acids. CDR3 bases read: TGTGCCAGCAGCCGGGACAGGGCTAACTCC. Amino acids: CASSRDRANS. The entire CDR3 sequence reads CASSRDRANSDYTF.

By sample share, this clone is medium-sized. Germline and genes here are mouse. The observed sequence ends 4 residues before the CDR3 terminus, with the missing tail filled in from the germline J gene. This chain connects TRBV17 to TRBJ2-1; 10 bases line up with TRBD1. Losses at the gene ends were 3 bases for V and 3 bases for J; bases not matched to a gene: 5. This CDR3 region has 16 residues. Per the germline V gene, CDR1 is MNHDT and CDR2 is YYDKIL. The CDR3 sequence: CASSRDRGIIYAEQFF. The DNA read from the CDR3 is TGTGCTAGCAGTAGGGACAGGGGGATAATCTATGCT.

By frequency in the sample, this clone is medium-sized (0.01 to 0.1%). The listed genes are named as in mouse. The missing CDR3 end, 4 residues past where the read stops, is filled in from the germline J gene. The rearrangement joins TRBV31 to TRBJ2-1; the match to TRBD2 covers 10 bases. This CDR3 region has 15 residues. J was trimmed by 4 bases and V by 0 bases; bases with no gene match: 3. Germline assignment: CDR1 GKSSPN and CDR2 SITVG. The CDR3 loop is CAWSLEDWGYAEQFF. The sequenced CDR3 bases are TGTGCCTGGAGTCTAGAGGACTGGGGGTATGCT.

By its share, this clone is medium-sized. The genes and germline here are from mouse. The read terminates 3 residues before the CDR3 end, so the remaining end is supplied by the germline J gene. The chain combines TRBV19 with TRBJ1-6; 7 bases fit TRBD1. TRBJ1-6 is an ORF, and what it does is uncertain. The CDR3 sequence is 14 residues long. Germline V lookup: CDR1 FNHDT, CDR2 SITEND (reference sequence). The V gene end was trimmed by 6 bases and the J gene end by 6 bases; junction bases not matched to a gene: 6. The CDR3 reads CASTRDRINSPLYF. Partial CDR3 DNA: TGTGCCAGCACCCGGGACAGAATTAATTCGCCC.

This clone was counted between two and nine times. Gene names are mouse gene names. Read sequence stops 4 residues before the CDR3 end, and the germline J gene provides the missing end. The chain recombines TRBV13-2 with TRBJ2-1, with 8 bases aligning to TRBD2. The CDR3 is 16 residues long. Unmatched junction bases numbered 6, after V lost 1 base and J lost 3 bases. Per germline, CDR1 NNHNN and CDR2 SYGAGS (reference sequence). The CDR3 loop is CASGDFWGGFYAEQFF. The part of the CDR3 DNA that was read is TGTGCCAGCGGTGATTTTTGGGGGGGGTTCTATGCT.

By its share, this clone is medium-sized. Mouse names are used for the genes. CDR3 loop: CASSQYREGAETLYF. The CDR3 DNA, read in part, is TGTGCCAGCAGCCAATACAGGGAGGGGGCAGAA. The chain employs TRBV5 and TRBJ2-3; D is possibly TRBD1 (6 bases). The read gets to within 4 residues of the CDR3 end, and the germline J gene fills in the rest. The V end lost 2 bases, the J end lost 3 bases, and 12 bases lay between the germline ends. The CDR3 sequence is 15 residues long. Germline CDR1 and CDR2: LGHNA and YNLKQL (reference sequence).